The T cell receptor beta chain described here comes from a study of shared clonotypes between healthy human individuals (TCRdb year 2020). Background on the whole study: The cohort included three men and two women between 18 and 49 years of age. Different laboratories and diverse techniques were used to prepare libraries and sequence TCR repertoires, to increase sequencing depth and limit assay-specific biases. To estimate repertoire size and how much clonotype sharing occurs between individuals, the study deeply sequenced the blood TCR repertoires of roughly 5 healthy adults. Each donor's leukapheresis produced roughly between roughly 0.9 and 9 billion PBMCs. For each donor, three plates each were used for CD4 naive and CD4 memory, two plates were used for CD8 naive, and one plate was used for CD8 memory.

Using the deep immunoSEQ assay, TCR CDR3 regions were amplified from genomic DNA by multiplex PCR. Extracted genomic DNA from each cell subset was distributed evenly across all wells of several immunoSEQ 96-well plates, and each plate was treated as a replicate. Each replicate PCR for sorted subsets received approximately 200 ng genomic DNA, equal to tens of thousands of T cell genomes. The purified libraries were quantified using a Qubit 3.0 fluorometer, sized with a Bioanalyzer 2100, and then quantified again using the KAPA Library Quantification kit. Each immunoSEQ 96-well plate was sequenced on its own single-read 150-cycle Illumina NextSeq 550 flow cell. Concerning the study's data processing: Because only junctional sequences without quality scores were contained in the immunoSEQ output, filtering matching that applied to full-length reads could not be performed. To assign V/J genes and CDR3, sequences were annotated against IMGT germline references using PyIR, a Python wrapper for IgBLAST v1.9. Any read was removed if the V/J assignment was weak (E-value above 1e-6), the CDR3 was missing, or the read contained stop codons, out-of-frame junctions, or ambiguous translated residues. A V3J clonotype was defined by an identical inferred V gene, J gene, and CDR3 amino acid sequence. Percentage overlap between repertoires was computed as shared unique clonotypes divided by the size of the smaller repertoire. Richness of each repertoire was evaluated using RTK rarefaction, the Chao1 estimator, and Recon v2.1 estimates of unobserved clonotypes. Generation probabilities for all TCRbeta clonotypes obtained by the gDNA method from a handful of donors were computed using OLGA. TCRdb obtained this table from immuneACCESS and retained in-frame rearrangements with V and J assigned. These tables miss some clones; where compared with another copy, unresolved V genes account for less than half of the shortfall, and the remainder is unexplained. That table gives V, J and clone size, and the DNA gave D and trimming. The sample has hundreds of thousands of clones on record, 55% to 75% of them singletons. The biggest ten clones account for approximately 2% of the sample.

What the authors observed across the whole study: Pairwise subsampling indicated that sequencing depth was expected to affect the degree of clonotype sharing among donors. Higher generation probabilities were observed for clonotypes shared by all four sorted-subset donors than for non-shared clonotypes. Because the study included a small number of donors, the genetic and exposure-history diversity represented was limited. Sampling was restricted to blood, and TCR repertoires in tissues likely differ from the TCR repertoires found in blood. Rarefaction of sorted-subset datasets indicated incomplete sequencing despite the large sequencing depth. Naive subsets generally had larger estimated clonotype richness than memory subsets. Sharing across a handful of donors was observed for about 5% of naive CD4, 3.5% of naive CD8, about 2.5% of memory CD4, and approximately 0.41% of memory CD8 clonotypes.

Donors were healthy HIV-negative adults with no recently reported acute infections or vaccinations. Every donor was a Caucasian adult living in Nashville, Tennessee, USA. CD4+ T cells were enriched through magnetic negative selection, after which naive cells were positively selected on CD45RA and the remaining negative fraction served as the memory subset. After blood collection by leukapheresis, PBMCs were isolated using Ficoll-Histopaque density gradient centrifugation and then cryopreserved in the vapor phase of liquid nitrogen. Analytical flow cytometry was used to check the purity and quantity of each magnetically sorted T cell population. From each sorted fraction, genomic DNA was isolated and quantified by UV absorbance on a Nanodrop 2000c. A note on this clone: The antigen this receptor binds is unknown. Base quality data are lacking; no much larger clone is found one base away.

Taken from cysteine to phenylalanine, the CDR3 has 14 residues. The kept DNA is CDR3 alone, 42 bases in frame from the first base. V lost 2 bases and J lost 8 bases, and the count of bases not matched to a germline gene is 5. CDR1 and CDR2, looked up from the germline V gene (reference sequence), are SGHNT and YYREEE. The rearranged segments are TRBV5-4 and TRBJ1-4, and 8 junction bases match TRBD1. This receptor was identified in a woman aged 25-40 years in good health. Sample: memory CD4+ T cells sorted from blood. The cell subset or site label on this specimen signifies: CD45RA-negative fraction. The sequenced DNA is TGTGCCAGCAGCTTCGGACAGGGAAGGGAAAAACTGTTTTTT. Translated, it reads CASSFGQGREKLFF.